Described below is a single T cell receptor (beta chain) sequence and its context. This clone has a single count. Its antigen specificity is not known. Base qualities are not at hand, and no much larger clone is one base apart. These data come from a study of blood T cell repertoires in COVID-19 (dated by TCRdb to between 2020 and 2021). With respect to the entire study: Samples from collaborators originated in the United States, Italy and Spain and spanned both the acute and convalescent phases of COVID-19. The sample metadata nearly always contained a de-identified subject ID, COVID-19 status, age in years and sex. The samples were drawn from two sources: the first 160 participants of the ongoing ImmuneRACE study, and 950 to 1,500 subjects contributed by 6 global collaborators. The repertoires were released in a freely available public database meant as a resource for research on the immune response to SARS-CoV-2. Deeply sampled blood TCRbeta repertoires from subjects exposed to, actively infected with, or recovered from COVID-19 were included in the dataset. Where HLA class I and class II types were available, the types were taken from metadata supplied by the sample provider, not from assay-based typing. The material from the prospective study consisted of cDNA or gDNA derived from T cells, B-cell-depleted T cells, or PBMCs.

The paper's findings and limits, for the study overall: Clinical and demographic metadata were provided uncurated, with the amount varying by source and participant.

The immunoSEQ Assay, a bias-controlled multiplex PCR, was used to amplify TCRbeta CDR3 regions from genomic DNA. The original pipeline was this. The number of nucleated cells in each sample was estimated from the amplification of reference gene primers within the assay. Sequence reads were collapsed and filtered to measure the absolute abundance of every unique TCRbeta CDR3 rearrangement. For each sample, productive Simpson clonality was calculated as the square root of Simpson's diversity index across productive rearrangements. The table was pulled from immuneACCESS by TCRdb, which kept in-frame rearrangements only. Such tables lose some clones; where checked, under half of the loss comes from unresolved V genes, and the rest has no known cause. From that table come the V and J calls and clone size; the DNA was used to work out D and trimming. The sample table holds under 150,000 clones, of which 70% to 90% were seen once. The ten largest clones add up to approximately 1.2% of the sample.

The CDR3, from cysteine to phenylalanine, totals 17 residues. Only the CDR3 part of the read is kept: 51 bases, read in frame from the first base. The germline V gene yields ENHRY for CDR1 and SYGVKD for CDR2. V was cut back by 4 bases and J by 2 bases, leaving a gap of 21 bases between them. Participants in the prospective study were aged roughly 18 to 100 years, lived in about two dozen United States geographic areas, and enrolled through a virtual design. In the prospective study, cohorts were assigned on the basis of participant-reported clinical history obtained from a screening survey and a study questionnaire. Each participant in the prospective study had whole blood, serum and a nasopharyngeal or oropharyngeal swab collected by mobile phlebotomists. Prospective study participants could optionally give additional blood draws and questionnaires over a 2-month period. Before DNA extraction, prospective study blood samples were shipped either frozen or at room temperature.

The sample taken for sequencing was PBMCs or T cells enriched from blood (not recorded which). The TCR originated in a woman younger than 45 with acute COVID-19. The chain couples TRBV10-3 to TRBJ2-7; TRBD2 could be the D gene, as 5 bases match. The CDR3 amino acid sequence is: CAISATPGSTPPYEQYF. The sequenced DNA is TGTGCCATCAGTGCAACCCCGGGATCCACCCCACCCTACGAGCAGTACTTC.